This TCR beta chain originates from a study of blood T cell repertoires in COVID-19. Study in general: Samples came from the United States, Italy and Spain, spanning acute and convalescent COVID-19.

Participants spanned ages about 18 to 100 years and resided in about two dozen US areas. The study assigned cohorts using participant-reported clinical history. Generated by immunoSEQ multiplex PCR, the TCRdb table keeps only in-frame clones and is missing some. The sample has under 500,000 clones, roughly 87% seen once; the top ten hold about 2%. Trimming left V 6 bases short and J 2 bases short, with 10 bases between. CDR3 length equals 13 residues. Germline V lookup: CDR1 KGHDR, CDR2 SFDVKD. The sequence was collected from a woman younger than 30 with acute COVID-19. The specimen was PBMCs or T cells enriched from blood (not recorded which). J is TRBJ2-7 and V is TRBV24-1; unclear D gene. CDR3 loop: CATSHRDAYEQYF. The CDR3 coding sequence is TGTGCCACCAGTCACCGCGATGCCTACGAGCAGTACTTC.